These T cell receptor beta chains were read from a single sample in a study of vaccination and CD4 T cells after COVID-19. One entry per CDR3 protein, called by TCRdb with MiXCR from the PCR reads. Of roughly 20,000 distinct CDR3 sequences listed, roughly 50% were seen once; the top ten hold 10% to 15%. No antigen is known for these receptors. The sequences come from CD4+ T cells from blood, cultured in vitro, collected about 7 months after SARS-CoV-2 vaccination. Source of these receptors: a human donor who had recovered from COVID-19. The CDR3 runs from the conserved cysteine through the conserved F or W. A D gene is named only where the DNA matches it firmly. A row's size may be missing; if present it is once, few, many or a size class.

13	TRBJ2-1	-	-	TRBV20-1	TGCAGTGCTACCAAAGGGCCCTACAATGAGCAGTTCTTC	CSATKGPYNEQFF
14	TRBJ2-5	-	-	TRBV28	TGTGCCAGCAGTTTAGGACAGAACCAAGAGACCCAGTACTTC	CASSLGQNQETQYF
14	TRBJ1-2	large	-	TRBV7-6	TGTGCCAGCAGCCTCTCCCCTGACCCCCTGGGCTACACCTTC	CASSLSPDPLGYTF
15	TRBJ1-5	-	-	TRBV7-8	TGTGCCAGCAGCTTAAGGAGGGTGGGCAATCAGCCCCAGCATTTT	CASSLRRVGNQPQHF
12	TRBJ2-3	few	-	TRBV20-1	TGCAGTGCTGGGGACGGACCAGATACGCAGTATTTT	CSAGDGPDTQYF
14	TRBJ2-1	-	TRBD2	TRBV11-3	TGTGCCAGCAGCTTAGAGGCGGGAGCTGCTGAGCAGTTCTTC	CASSLEAGAAEQFF
16	TRBJ2-5	few	TRBD1	TRBV6-5	TGTGCCAGCAGTTACTCGGGTCAGGGGGCCTGGGAGACCCAGTACTTC	CASSYSGQGAWETQYF
16	TRBJ2-5	-	TRBD1	TRBV5-5	TGTGCCAGCAGCCTCTCCCCGGGGCAGGGGGACGAGACCCAGTACTTC	CASSLSPGQGDETQYF
14	TRBJ2-7	-	TRBD2	TRBV7-2	TGTGCCAGCAGCGCTTCCCTAGCGGCCTACGAGCAGTACTTC	CASSASLAAYEQYF
15	TRBJ2-3	-	-	TRBV20-1	TGCAGTGCTAGAGATCGTGGCGGGCGCACAGATACGCAGTATTTT	CSARDRGGRTDTQYF
15	TRBJ2-5	few	-	TRBV20-1	TGCAGTGCTGGATCCCCGAGGCAGGTCCAAGAGACCCAGTACTTC	CSAGSPRQVQETQYF
13	TRBJ1-6	-	-	TRBV20-1	TGCAGTGCTACTCCCGCGATCGATTCACCCCTCCACTTT	CSATPAIDSPLHF